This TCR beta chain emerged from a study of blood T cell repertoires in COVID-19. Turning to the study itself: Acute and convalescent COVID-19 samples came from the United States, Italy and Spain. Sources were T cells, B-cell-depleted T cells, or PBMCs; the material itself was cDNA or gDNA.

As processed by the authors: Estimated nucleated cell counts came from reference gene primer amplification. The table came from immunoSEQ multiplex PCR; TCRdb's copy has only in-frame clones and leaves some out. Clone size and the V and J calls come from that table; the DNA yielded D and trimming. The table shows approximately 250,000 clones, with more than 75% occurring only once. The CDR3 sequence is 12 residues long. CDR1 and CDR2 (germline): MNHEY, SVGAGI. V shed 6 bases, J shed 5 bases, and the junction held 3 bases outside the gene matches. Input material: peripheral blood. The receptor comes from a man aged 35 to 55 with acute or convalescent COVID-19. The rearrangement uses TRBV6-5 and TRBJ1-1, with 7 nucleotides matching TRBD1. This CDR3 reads CASRGGQTEAFF. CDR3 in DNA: TGTGCCAGCAGGGGGGGACAGACTGAAGCTTTCTTT.